This paragraph reports one T cell receptor (beta chain). CDR3 size: 14 residues. V was pared by 4 bases and J by 3 bases, with 1 base of the junction left unmatched. CDR1 and CDR2 (germline): SGHRS, YFSETQ. The data stem from a study of cytomegalovirus exposure and HLA in healthy donors. Researchers ran the PCR with 60 Vbeta and 13 Jbeta primers. Assay used: immunoSEQ multiplex PCR; TCRdb lists only in-frame clones, some missing. The table records about 170,000 clones, over 70% of them present only once. The sample was PBMCs. The origin of this receptor is a female donor in good health and CMV-seronegative. The chain joins TRBV5-1 to TRBJ2-5; 12 nucleotides align to TRBD2. DNA of the CDR3: TGCGCCAGCAGCCGGACTAGCGGGGAAGAGACCCAGTACTTC. This gives the protein CASSRTSGEETQYF.